Below, 11 T cell receptor beta chains from the same sample are listed, as sequenced in a study of cytomegalovirus exposure and HLA in healthy donors. Primers: 60 Vbeta forward and 13 Jbeta reverse. TCRdb's copy holds only in-frame clones and misses some; the assay was immunoSEQ multiplex PCR. The sample has over 200,000 clones; about 80% are singletons. Sequenced material: PBMCs. These receptors were obtained from a male donor in good health and CMV-seronegative.

This clone was seen a few times. V is TRBV27 and J is TRBJ2-7, with 10 nucleotides matching TRBD1. CDR3 length: 13 amino acids. The germline CDR1 and CDR2 sequences are MNHEY and SMNVEV (reference sequence). Trimming took 3 bases from V and 6 from J; bases not matched to a gene: 2. The CDR3 DNA sequence: TGTGCCAGCAGTTTCGGGACAGGGGTCGAGCAGTACTTC. It is translated as CASSFGTGVEQYF.

This chain joins TRBV4-1 and TRBJ2-4; 7 bases line up with TRBD1. V shed 3 bases, J shed 2 bases, and the junction held 4 bases outside the gene matches. This CDR3 region has 15 residues. Germline V gene sequence: CDR1 MGHRA, CDR2 YSYEKL. Here the CDR3 DNA reads TGCGCCAGCAGCCACACAGGGGATACCAAAAACATTCAGTACTTC. This gives the protein CASSHTGDTKNIQYF.

CDR3 protein: CASSYSNEPLTYEQYF. The CDR3 coding sequence is TGTGCCAGCAGTTACTCTAACGAGCCTTTAACCTACGAGCAGTACTTC. The V and J genes are TRBV6-5 and TRBJ2-7; the D is unclear. The CDR3 contains 16 residues. V shed 0 bases and J shed 2 bases, with 14 bases lying between them. CDR1 is MNHEY and CDR2 is SVGAGI in the germline V gene.

The V call is TRBV6-5, the J call TRBJ2-2, with D uncertain. Germline values: CDR1 MNHEY, CDR2 SVGAGI. The CDR3 length is 14 residues. V lost 2 bases and J lost 1, with 5 bases in between. CDR3 sequence: CASSYGENTGELFF. The CDR3 region has the DNA TGTGCCAGCAGTTACGGAGAGAACACCGGGGAGCTGTTTTTT.

The table lists this clone with a few counts. The chain couples TRBV9 to TRBJ2-3, with TRBD2 identical over 8 bases. V was clipped by 0 bases and J by 0 bases; unmatched bases: 3. The CDR3 sequence is 16 residues long. CDR1 and CDR2 from the germline V gene are SGDLS and YYNGEE. The CDR3 DNA reads as TGTGCCAGCAGCGTAGCGGCGGGAGGAAGCACAGATACGCAGTATTTT. Encoded protein: CASSVAAGGSTDTQYF.

This rearrangement joins TRBV5-1 to TRBJ1-4; D gene ambiguous. This CDR3 has 14 residues. V shed 3 bases and J shed 5 bases, with 11 bases lying between them. Germline V gene sequence: CDR1 SGHRS, CDR2 YFSETQ. The CDR3 loop reads CASSYRVSNEKLFF. The CDR3 DNA follows: TGCGCCAGCAGCTATCGGGTCTCGAATGAAAAACTGTTTTTT.

This chain links TRBV5-4 with TRBJ1-1; 9 bases are shared with TRBD1. The CDR3 consists of 17 residues. J was trimmed by 0 bases and V by 0 bases; bases with no gene match: 6. CDR1 is SGHNT, CDR2 YYREEE, per germline (reference sequence). CDR3 coding DNA: TGTGCCAGCAGCTTGGACAGGGGGCGAGGGATGAACACTGAAGCTTTCTTT. Its protein product is CASSLDRGRGMNTEAFF.

The chain carries TRBV9 and TRBJ2-7; maybe TRBD1 (6 bases). V was clipped by 0 bases and J by 3 bases, with 13 bases between them. The CDR3 totals 15 residues. Germline assignment: CDR1 SGDLS and CDR2 YYNGEE. CDR3: CASSVGGRNHYEQYF. The CDR3 DNA sequence: TGTGCCAGCAGCGTAGGGGGGCGGAACCACTACGAGCAGTACTTC.

The chain joins TRBV9 to TRBJ1-3, with 7 bases matching TRBD1. The CDR3 covers 16 residues. Germline-derived CDR1 and CDR2 are SGDLS and YYNGEE. V gave up 3 bases and J gave up 0 bases; unmatched junction bases: 6. This chain's CDR3 is CASSALGQISGNTIYF. CDR3 DNA sequence: TGTGCCAGCAGCGCATTGGGACAGATCTCTGGAAACACCATATATTTT.

The V and J genes are TRBV5-1 and TRBJ2-7; 8 nucleotides match TRBD2. Germline values: CDR1 SGHRS, CDR2 YFSETQ. The V and J ends lost 4 bases and 3 bases, in that order; junction bases with no gene match: 9. The CDR3 is made up of 15 amino acids. The CDR3 region has the DNA TGCGCCAGCAGCACTAGACTAGCGACTTACTACGAGCAGTACTTC. Translated: CASSTRLATYYEQYF.

The DNA for the CDR3 is TGTGCCAGCAGCCTCGGGACAGGGGCCGAGGGTGAAAAACTGTTTTTT. It yields the protein CASSLGTGAEGEKLFF. The chain links TRBV9 to TRBJ1-4, with TRBD1 matching 10 bases. CDR3 length equals 16 residues. J lost 7 bases, V lost 4 bases, and 10 bases had no gene match. Germline V lookup: CDR1 SGDLS, CDR2 YYNGEE.